This is a list of T cell receptor beta chains from one sample in a study of T cell responses to AZD1222 COVID-19 vaccine. Libraries were prepared by immunoSEQ multiplex PCR; TCRdb keeps only in-frame clonotypes and omits some of them. The repertoire has some 99,000 clones, 88% of them found once; the top ten carry roughly 15%. Specimen: peripheral blood, collected 28 days after the second AZD1222 dose. The origin of the receptors is an adult who received the AZD1222 COVID-19 vaccine. The CDR3 runs from the conserved cysteine through the conserved F or W. Fields, in order: V gene, clone size, J gene, D gene, CDR3 DNA, CDR3 protein. D genes are given only for firm matches. The size field is filled for only some rows; it gives once, few, many or a size class.

v_call: TRBV10-3
clone_size: few
j_call: TRBJ1-5
d_call: NA
cdr3_nt: TGTGCCATCAGTGAAAGGGCGGATAGCAATCAGCCCCAGCATTTT
cdr3_aa: CAISERADSNQPQHF

v_call: TRBV28
clone_size: NA
j_call: TRBJ2-7
d_call: TRBD1
cdr3_nt: TGTGCCAGCAGCCCGGTAGACAGGGGGCAAGGCGAGCAGTACTTC
cdr3_aa: CASSPVDRGQGEQYF

v_call: TRBV7-9
clone_size: once
j_call: TRBJ2-7
d_call: NA
cdr3_nt: TGTGCCAGCAGCAAAAAGGGCCAGCACGAGCAGTACTTC
cdr3_aa: CASSKKGQHEQYF

v_call: TRBV7-9
clone_size: NA
j_call: TRBJ2-1
d_call: TRBD2
cdr3_nt: TGTGCCAGCAGCTTCTGCATTCGGTCTAGCGGGAGGAGCAATGAGCAGTTCTTC
cdr3_aa: CASSFCIRSSGRSNEQFF

v_call: TRBV6-5
clone_size: NA
j_call: TRBJ2-1
d_call: NA
cdr3_nt: TGTGCCAGCAGTCCCCAGCGCAGAAATGAGCAGTTCTTC
cdr3_aa: CASSPQRRNEQFF

v_call: TRBV30
clone_size: NA
j_call: TRBJ1-4
d_call: NA
cdr3_nt: TGTGCCTGGAGGAGGCAGTCTAATGAAAAACTGTTTTTT
cdr3_aa: CAWRRQSNEKLFF

v_call: TRBV7-6
clone_size: few
j_call: TRBJ2-7
d_call: TRBD2
cdr3_nt: TGTGCCAGCAGCCCCAGCGGGAGGTCCTACGAGCAGTACTTC
cdr3_aa: CASSPSGRSYEQYF

v_call: TRBV27
clone_size: once
j_call: TRBJ1-5
d_call: TRBD1
cdr3_nt: TGTGCCAGCACACCGATCGGGACAGGGGGCAGCCAGCCCCAGCATTTT
cdr3_aa: CASTPIGTGGSQPQHF

v_call: TRBV29-1
clone_size: NA
j_call: TRBJ2-5
d_call: NA
cdr3_nt: TGCAGCGTTGAGACAAGATTCCAAGAGACCCAGTACTTC
cdr3_aa: CSVETRFQETQYF

v_call: TRBV18
clone_size: NA
j_call: TRBJ2-5
d_call: TRBD2
cdr3_nt: TGTGCCAGCTCACCCCGGGCGGGGGACGATGAGACCCAGTACTTC
cdr3_aa: CASSPRAGDDETQYF

v_call: TRBV27
clone_size: once
j_call: TRBJ2-7
d_call: NA
cdr3_nt: TGTGCCAGCAGTTTAAGAGCGGGCTTTTTAAATTACGAGCAGTACTTC
cdr3_aa: CASSLRAGFLNYEQYF

v_call: TRBV18
clone_size: NA
j_call: TRBJ1-2
d_call: NA
cdr3_nt: TGTGCCAGCTCGACGACACAGGGTATTGATGGCTACACCTTC
cdr3_aa: CASSTTQGIDGYTF

v_call: TRBV19
clone_size: few
j_call: TRBJ1-2
d_call: TRBD1
cdr3_nt: TGTGCCAGTACCCCGGACAGGGGGAACTATGGCTACACCTTC
cdr3_aa: CASTPDRGNYGYTF

v_call: TRBV10-3
clone_size: NA
j_call: TRBJ2-1
d_call: TRBD2
cdr3_nt: TGTGCCATGGGACTAGCGGGAGGCGATGAGCAGTTCTTC
cdr3_aa: CAMGLAGGDEQFF

v_call: TRBV18
clone_size: NA
j_call: TRBJ1-2
d_call: TRBD1
cdr3_nt: TGTGCCAGCTCACGTACAGGGGGGAACTATGGCTACACCTTC
cdr3_aa: CASSRTGGNYGYTF

v_call: TRBV7-2
clone_size: NA
j_call: TRBJ1-3
d_call: NA
cdr3_nt: TGTGCCAGCAGCCCACATCCGGGCGTAGGAAACACCATATATTTT
cdr3_aa: CASSPHPGVGNTIYF

v_call: TRBV11-3
clone_size: few
j_call: TRBJ2-2
d_call: TRBD1
cdr3_nt: TGTGCCAGCGAAGACAGGGGACCCGGGGAGCTGTTTTTT
cdr3_aa: CASEDRGPGELFF

v_call: TRBV29-1
clone_size: NA
j_call: TRBJ2-3
d_call: TRBD1
cdr3_nt: TGCAGCGTTGAAGGGGTGACAGGGATTGAAGAGCCGTATTTT
cdr3_aa: CSVEGVTGIEEPYF

v_call: TRBV5-1
clone_size: few
j_call: TRBJ2-7
d_call: TRBD2
cdr3_nt: TGCGCCAGCTCCTGGACTAGCGGACTTAGCTCCTACGAGCAGTACTTC
cdr3_aa: CASSWTSGLSSYEQYF

v_call: TRBV29-1
clone_size: once
j_call: TRBJ1-1
d_call: NA
cdr3_nt: TGCAGCGGAGAACGGGGTACTGAAGCTTTCTTT
cdr3_aa: CSGERGTEAFF

v_call: TRBV27
clone_size: NA
j_call: TRBJ2-7
d_call: TRBD2
cdr3_nt: TGTGCCAGCAGGTCGAGCGGGATGAGCTCCTACGAGCAGTACTTC
cdr3_aa: CASRSSGMSSYEQYF

v_call: TRBV19
clone_size: NA
j_call: TRBJ1-2
d_call: NA
cdr3_nt: TGTGCCAGTAGTATAGCCGAAGCAGGACATTCGGCGGGCTACACCTTC
cdr3_aa: CASSIAEAGHSAGYTF

v_call: TRBV6-5
clone_size: NA
j_call: TRBJ2-7
d_call: TRBD1
cdr3_nt: TGTGCCAGCAGCGAGCCGGGACAGGGGTTCTACGAGCAGTACTTC
cdr3_aa: CASSEPGQGFYEQYF

v_call: TRBV30
clone_size: once
j_call: TRBJ1-5
d_call: NA
cdr3_nt: TGTGCCTGTTCCCCCGGGGGGAATCAGCCCCAGCATTTT
cdr3_aa: CACSPGGNQPQHF

v_call: TRBV5-1
clone_size: NA
j_call: TRBJ1-2
d_call: NA
cdr3_nt: TGCGCCAGCAGCTCGACAGCCGCCTATGGCTACACCTTC
cdr3_aa: CASSSTAAYGYTF

v_call: TRBV3-1/TRBV3-2
clone_size: few
j_call: TRBJ2-1
d_call: TRBD2
cdr3_nt: TGTGCCAGCAGCCAAGATCAAGCAGCGGGAGGCAATGAGCAGTTCTTC
cdr3_aa: CASSQDQAAGGNEQFF

v_call: TRBV3-1/TRBV3-2
clone_size: NA
j_call: TRBJ1-3
d_call: NA
cdr3_nt: TGTGCCAGCACGCAGGAGGGTGCCGGTAACACCATATATTTT
cdr3_aa: CASTQEGAGNTIYF

v_call: TRBV7-3
clone_size: NA
j_call: TRBJ2-3
d_call: NA
cdr3_nt: TGTGCCAGCAGCTACTTGGGCGGGGCCACAGATACGCAGTATTTT
cdr3_aa: CASSYLGGATDTQYF

v_call: TRBV19
clone_size: NA
j_call: TRBJ2-1
d_call: TRBD1
cdr3_nt: TGTGCCAGTAGTACCCAGACAGGGGAGGTCGCCTACAATGAGCAGTTCTTC
cdr3_aa: CASSTQTGEVAYNEQFF

v_call: TRBV6-2/TRBV6-3
clone_size: NA
j_call: TRBJ1-1
d_call: NA
cdr3_nt: TGTGCCAGCAGCCGTGATTGGGCAGGGAACAATGAAGCTTTCTTT
cdr3_aa: CASSRDWAGNNEAFF

v_call: TRBV11-3
clone_size: NA
j_call: TRBJ2-1
d_call: NA
cdr3_nt: TGTGCCAGCAGCTTAGAGGAGTCCAATGAGCAGTTCTTC
cdr3_aa: CASSLEESNEQFF

v_call: TRBV7-8
clone_size: NA
j_call: TRBJ1-5
d_call: NA
cdr3_nt: TGTGCCAGCAGCTTAGACAACAATCAGCCCCAGCATTTT
cdr3_aa: CASSLDNNQPQHF

v_call: TRBV29-1
clone_size: NA
j_call: TRBJ2-7
d_call: NA
cdr3_nt: TGCAGCGTGACCGGATCGACCACCTACGAGCAGTACTTC
cdr3_aa: CSVTGSTTYEQYF

v_call: TRBV15
clone_size: NA
j_call: TRBJ1-2
d_call: NA
cdr3_nt: TGTGCCACCAGCCGCCGTGGGGGGGCGTTAGGAGGCTACACCTTC
cdr3_aa: CATSRRGGALGGYTF

v_call: TRBV28
clone_size: NA
j_call: TRBJ1-2
d_call: NA
cdr3_nt: TGTGCCAGCAGCCAACGGGGGGTTGGGGGGCCCGATGGCTACACCTTC
cdr3_aa: CASSQRGVGGPDGYTF

v_call: TRBV5-1
clone_size: NA
j_call: TRBJ2-5
d_call: TRBD1
cdr3_nt: TGCGCCAGCAGAAGGGGACTGGACAGGGGAGAAGAGACCCAGTACTTC
cdr3_aa: CASRRGLDRGEETQYF

v_call: TRBV5-5
clone_size: NA
j_call: TRBJ2-3
d_call: NA
cdr3_nt: TGTGCCAGCAGCGGGATGGGGGATACGCAGTATTTT
cdr3_aa: CASSGMGDTQYF

v_call: TRBV28
clone_size: NA
j_call: TRBJ1-1
d_call: TRBD1
cdr3_nt: TGTGCCAGCAGCCCCAGACAGGGCTTTTTGAACACTGAAGCTTTCTTT
cdr3_aa: CASSPRQGFLNTEAFF

v_call: TRBV15
clone_size: NA
j_call: TRBJ1-4
d_call: NA
cdr3_nt: TGTGCCACCTCCCGGGTTCCAACTAATGAAAAACTGTTTTTT
cdr3_aa: CATSRVPTNEKLFF

v_call: TRBV7-6
clone_size: NA
j_call: TRBJ2-1
d_call: TRBD2
cdr3_nt: TGTGCCAGCAATTTTGGACTAGCGGGAACTGGTGAGCAGTTCTTC
cdr3_aa: CASNFGLAGTGEQFF

v_call: TRBV11-2
clone_size: NA
j_call: TRBJ2-4
d_call: NA
cdr3_nt: TGTGCCAGCAGCTTAGATCGAGGAAACATTCAGTACTTC
cdr3_aa: CASSLDRGNIQYF

v_call: TRBV7-9
clone_size: NA
j_call: TRBJ1-5
d_call: TRBD1
cdr3_nt: TGTGCCAGCAGCCTCGGACAGGGGGCCTTTCAGCCCCAGCATTTT
cdr3_aa: CASSLGQGAFQPQHF

v_call: TRBV6-5
clone_size: NA
j_call: TRBJ1-1
d_call: TRBD1
cdr3_nt: TGTGCCGTCACGACAGGGGTGAACACTGAAGCTTTCTTT
cdr3_aa: CAVTTGVNTEAFF

v_call: TRBV11-2
clone_size: few
j_call: TRBJ1-1
d_call: NA
cdr3_nt: TGTGCCAGCAGCTTAGGGGGAGGTTTTGGGGTAGCTTTCTTT
cdr3_aa: CASSLGGGFGVAFF

v_call: TRBV27
clone_size: NA
j_call: TRBJ1-3
d_call: NA
cdr3_nt: TGTGCCAGCAGTTCCCTTGACCCTGGAAACACCATATATTTT
cdr3_aa: CASSSLDPGNTIYF

v_call: TRBV7-9
clone_size: NA
j_call: TRBJ2-4
d_call: TRBD2
cdr3_nt: TGTGCCAGCAGCTCCCGCGGGGGAAACATTCAGTACTTC
cdr3_aa: CASSSRGGNIQYF

v_call: TRBV30
clone_size: NA
j_call: TRBJ1-1
d_call: NA
cdr3_nt: TGTGCCTGCTCTACGTCAGGGCAGCTGAACACTGAAGCTTTCTTT
cdr3_aa: CACSTSGQLNTEAFF

v_call: TRBV28
clone_size: NA
j_call: TRBJ1-2
d_call: NA
cdr3_nt: TGTGCCAGCAATCTCTTAGGGCCGAACTATGGCTACACCTTC
cdr3_aa: CASNLLGPNYGYTF

v_call: TRBV11-3
clone_size: NA
j_call: TRBJ2-3
d_call: NA
cdr3_nt: TGTGCCAGCAGCATGGGGACTGGCACAGATACGCAGTATTTT
cdr3_aa: CASSMGTGTDTQYF

v_call: TRBV6-5
clone_size: NA
j_call: TRBJ2-7
d_call: NA
cdr3_nt: TGTGCCAGCAGTTACTCCGGGGGGCCCTACGAGCAGTACTTC
cdr3_aa: CASSYSGGPYEQYF